The 32 T cell receptor beta chains below all came from one sample that was sequenced in a study of control samples from healthy donors and cancer patients. Libraries were prepared by immunoSEQ multiplex PCR; TCRdb keeps only in-frame clonotypes and omits some of them. Of roughly 80,000 clones in the sample, about nine tenths were seen once. Sequenced: blood. The receptors here all came from a man in his fifties or sixties in good health.

V gene TRBV7-8 combines with J gene TRBJ2-7; a weak D match, TRBD1 (6 bases). The V end lost 5 bases, the J end lost 0 bases, and 17 bases lay between the germline ends. Germline CDR1 reads SGHVS; CDR2 reads FQNEAQ. This CDR3 contains 16 residues. DNA for the CDR3: TGTGCCAGCAGCCTCCTACAGGGCAGAGTCTCCTACGAGCAGTACTTC. Translated, it gives CASSLLQGRVSYEQYF.

This chain joins TRBV5-5 and TRBJ1-5; D gene uncertain. Germline V CDR1 and CDR2: SGHKS, YYEKEE (reference sequence). V was pared by 4 bases and J by 4 bases, with 9 bases between. The CDR3 spans 13 residues. The CDR3 DNA is TGTGCCAGCAGCCTGACCAGTAATCAGCCCCAGCATTTT. It specifies CASSLTSNQPQHF.

The J gene is TRBJ1-3, the V gene TRBV6-1, with D unresolved. V was shortened by 2 bases and J by 2 bases, with 13 bases between the two germline ends. The CDR3 loop spans 16 amino acids. CDR1 MNHNS and CDR2 SASEGT come from the germline V gene. CDR3 in DNA: TGTGCCAGCAGTGAATCGTCCGAGGGTACTGGAAACACCATATATTTT. Its translation is CASSESSEGTGNTIYF.

The chain has TRBV7-8 and TRBJ2-1; tentatively, D is TRBD1 or TRBD2 (5 bases each). V was clipped by 0 bases and J by 6 bases, with 6 bases between them. Germline V gene lookup returns CDR1 SGHVS and CDR2 FQNEAQ. CDR3 length equals 13 residues. The DNA for the CDR3 is TGTGCCAGCAGCTTAGCGGGGGTCAATGAGCAGTTCTTC. Translating gives CASSLAGVNEQFF.

The chain is built from TRBV5-1 and TRBJ2-7; D is possibly TRBD1 (6 bases). The CDR3 consists of 15 residues. V was clipped by 4 bases and J by 0 bases, with 14 bases between them. The V gene's germline CDR1 is SGHRS and CDR2 YFSETQ. The CDR3 DNA follows: TGCGCCAGCAGCCTCCGGGACACTATCTCCTACGAGCAGTACTTC. Translated, it gives CASSLRDTISYEQYF.

This clone was seen a single time. The chain links TRBV2 to TRBJ1-5; possible D gene TRBD1, 6 bases. Germline V CDR1 and CDR2: SNHLY, FYNNEI. Trimming took off 6 bases at V and 0 bases at J, with 15 bases between the two ends. The CDR3 has 16 residues. CDR3 DNA: TGTGCCAGCAGCAAATTCCGGGACATTAGCAATCAGCCCCAGCATTTT. This encodes CASSKFRDISNQPQHF. The variable domain in full, with the rest retrieved from reference TRBV2 and TRBJ1-5, is EPEVTQTPSHQVTQMGQEVILRCVPISNHLYFYWYRQILGQKVEFLVSFYNNEISEKSEIFDDQFSVERPDGSNFTLKIRSTKLEDSAMYFCASSKFRDISNQPQHFGDGTRLSIL.

The rearrangement joins TRBV6-5 to TRBJ1-1; tentatively, D is TRBD1 (5 bases). V dropped 6 bases and J dropped 1 base, with 12 bases sitting between them. The CDR3 is 14 residues long. Germline CDR1 MNHEY, CDR2 SVGAGI. Written as DNA, the CDR3 is TGTGCCAGCAGCTCCAGGGTTCCGAACACTGAAGCTTTCTTT. This encodes CASSSRVPNTEAFF.

V gene TRBV30 combines with J gene TRBJ1-5; weak D call: TRBD1 (5 bases). The germline V and J ends were trimmed by 4 bases and 2 bases, with 9 bases remaining between them. CDR3 length equals 13 residues. Germline V gene lookup returns CDR1 GTSNPN and CDR2 SVGIG (reference sequence). The CDR3, as DNA: TGTGCCTGGAATCACAGGCGCAATCAGCCCCAGCATTTT. Translated: CAWNHRRNQPQHF.

To note about this clone: A junction boundary mismatches the germline segment, possibly from a read error. This rearrangement joins TRBV7-7 to TRBJ2-5, with D possibly being TRBD2 (7 bases). Germline CDR1 SSHAT, CDR2 FNYEAQ (reference sequence). The CDR3 loop spans 15 amino acids. CDR3 DNA sequence: TGTGCTAGCAGCTTAAGGGGGGGCGTTCAAGAGACCCAGTACTTC. Translation gives CASSLRGGVQETQYF.

The J gene is TRBJ2-4, the V gene TRBV19; D perhaps matches TRBD1 (6 bases). The V end was cut by 8 bases, the J end by 3 bases, with 29 bases between. CDR3 length: 19 residues. CDR1 and CDR2 (germline): LNHDA, SQIVND (reference sequence). CDR3 DNA sequence: TGTGCCAGTGGGCCCCGACCGGGACACACGGCATGGGACAAAAACATTCAGTACTTC. Its translation: CASGPRPGHTAWDKNIQYF.

This clone was recorded only once. J is TRBJ2-7 and V is TRBV5-1; weak D call: TRBD2 (6 bases). CDR1 SGHRS and CDR2 YFSETQ come from the germline V gene. This CDR3 has 15 amino acids. Trimming took off 3 bases at V and 5 bases at J, with 18 bases between the two ends. CDR3 sequence: CASSSPSGGNHEQYF. The CDR3 DNA reads as TGCGCCAGCAGCTCTCCATCCGGAGGGAACCACGAGCAGTACTTC.

V and J are TRBV29-1 and TRBJ1-1, with D possibly TRBD1 on 5 matching bases. The CDR3 covers 12 residues. V was shortened by 4 bases and J by 4 bases, with 10 bases between the two germline ends. Germline assignment: CDR1 SQVTM and CDR2 ANQGSEA. CDR3 nucleotide sequence: TGCAGCGTTGTTAAGGGGTCCACTGAAGCTTTCTTT. This gives the protein CSVVKGSTEAFF. The complete variable domain, with remaining parts taken from reference TRBV29-1 and TRBJ1-1, reads SAVISQKPSRDICQRGTSLTIQCQVDSQVTMMFWYRQQPGQSLTLIATANQGSEATYESGFVIDKFPISRPNLTFSTLTVSNMSPEDSSIYLCSVVKGSTEAFFGQGTRLTVV.

This clone appeared once. The rearrangement uses TRBV9 and TRBJ2-3; 12 positions agree with TRBD2. CDR1 is SGDLS, CDR2 YYNGEE, per germline. This CDR3 contains 16 residues. Unmatched junction bases numbered 2, after V lost 2 bases and J lost 1 base. The chain's CDR3 is CASSVPSGGGTDTQYF. The DNA of the CDR3 is TGTGCCAGCAGCGTCCCTAGCGGGGGGGGCACAGATACGCAGTATTTT.

The chain uses TRBV12-3 or TRBV12-4 and TRBJ1-2, with D perhaps matching TRBD1 (6 bases). The CDR3 runs to 13 residues. The V end was cut by 6 bases, the J end by 4 bases, with 12 bases between. In DNA form, the CDR3 reads TGTGCCAGCAGAGGACAGAGTCTCTATGGCTACACCTTC. As protein: CASRGQSLYGYTF.

The chain carries TRBV18 and TRBJ1-2; D is undetermined. CDR1 and CDR2 from the germline V gene are KGHSH and LQKENI. The CDR3 is 14 amino acids. V lost 3 bases to trimming and J lost 4 bases, with 12 bases between them. The CDR3 sequence: CASSPDRSGYGYTF. DNA of the CDR3: TGTGCCAGCTCACCTGACCGGTCCGGCTATGGCTACACCTTC. Full variable domain (rest looked up from reference TRBV18 and TRBJ1-2): NAGVMQNPRHLVRRRGQEARLRCSPMKGHSHVYWYRQLPEEGLKFMVYLQKENIIDESGMPKERFSAEFPKEGPSILRIQQVVRGDSAAYFCASSPDRSGYGYTFGSGTRLTVV.

The V and J genes are TRBV18 and TRBJ1-6; D is possibly TRBD1 (6 bases). CDR1 KGHSH and CDR2 LQKENI come from the germline V gene. The CDR3 sequence is 14 residues long. V was cut by 4 bases and J by 7 bases, with 11 bases left in between. CDR3 amino acids: CASSLKQGNSPLHF. In DNA form, the CDR3 reads TGTGCCAGCTCACTGAAACAGGGAAATTCACCCCTCCACTTT.

V is TRBV30 and J is TRBJ1-6, with TRBD1 matching 7 bases. V lost 5 bases to trimming and J lost 0 bases; unmatched junction nucleotides: 16. The CDR3 has 19 residues. The germline CDR1 and CDR2 sequences are GTSNPN and SVGIG (reference sequence). The CDR3 loop reads CAWYRRGQVALSYNSPLHF. CDR3 nucleotides: TGTGCCTGGTATCGCCGTGGACAGGTCGCCCTCTCCTATAATTCACCCCTCCACTTT.

The J gene is TRBJ1-2, the V gene TRBV12-3 or TRBV12-4; 9 positions match TRBD1. The CDR3 totals 13 residues. Trimming took 6 bases from V and 8 from J; bases not matched to a gene: 7. CDR3 sequence: CASRNTGGDGYTF. The CDR3, as DNA: TGTGCCAGCAGGAACACAGGGGGCGACGGCTACACCTTC.

V and J are TRBV7-9 and TRBJ2-2; D is uncertain. Per the germline V gene, CDR1 is SEHNR and CDR2 is FQNEAQ (reference sequence). The CDR3 runs 14 residues. V was pared by 6 bases and J by 4 bases, with 12 bases between. Here the CDR3 DNA reads TGTGCCAGCAGACTTTCAGAAGTCACCGGGGAGCTGTTTTTT. Translated, it gives CASRLSEVTGELFF.

The rearrangement joins TRBV5-1 to TRBJ2-1; TRBD1 matches 8 bases. This CDR3 is 14 amino acids long. The V gene end was trimmed by 4 bases and the J gene end by 7 bases; junction bases not matched to a gene: 7. Germline V gene data show CDR1 as SGHRS and CDR2 as YFSETQ. The CDR3 protein is CASSPRQGRNEQFF. CDR3 nucleotide sequence: TGCGCCAGCAGCCCCCGACAGGGGAGGAATGAGCAGTTCTTC.

This clone was seen only once. The chain recombines TRBV19 with TRBJ1-3; the D is unclear. There are 14 residues in the CDR3. CDR1 and CDR2 (germline): LNHDA, SQIVND (reference sequence). Trimming stripped 5 bases from V and 0 bases from J, with 8 bases between. The CDR3 nucleotides read TGTGCCAGTAGTTTGGGGAGCTCTGGAAACACCATATATTTT. As protein: CASSLGSSGNTIYF.

This clone came up a few times. The chain links TRBV24-1 to TRBJ1-1; TRBD1 might be the D (5 bases). Germline CDR1 and CDR2: KGHDR and SFDVKD. The CDR3 is 12 residues long. Trimming pared 9 bases from V and 1 base from J, leaving 8 bases between. CDR3 sequence reads: CATSDRNTEAFF. The CDR3 nucleotides read TGTGCCACCTCCGACAGGAACACTGAAGCTTTCTTT.

The V and J genes are TRBV3-1 (or the pseudogene TRBV3-2) and TRBJ2-5; 10 bases are a match to TRBD1. J was trimmed by 5 bases and V by 0 bases; bases with no gene match: 6. Germline V gene data show CDR1 as LGHDT and CDR2 as YNNKEL (reference sequence). The CDR3 runs to 16 residues. The CDR3 region has the DNA TGTGCCAGCAGCCAAGACGGACAGGGGGTCATGGAGACCCAGTACTTC. Translating gives CASSQDGQGVMETQYF.

The J gene is TRBJ2-1, the V gene TRBV7-9; TRBD1 aligns across 11 bases. CDR1 and CDR2 from the germline V gene are SEHNR and FQNEAQ (reference sequence). J was trimmed by 8 bases and V by 5 bases; bases with no gene match: 8. The CDR3 is 15 amino acids. The CDR3 reads CASSLDRGHKYEQFF. The CDR3 DNA sequence: TGTGCCAGCAGCCTGGACAGGGGGCATAAGTATGAGCAGTTCTTC.

V gene TRBV6-5 combines with J gene TRBJ1-1; D remains ambiguous. Per germline, CDR1 MNHEY and CDR2 SVGAGI. Trimming took 6 bases from V and 0 from J, leaving 11 bases between them. This CDR3 is 14 amino acids long. The CDR3 spells CASRNRALNTEAFF. The CDR3 DNA reads TGTGCCAGCAGGAACCGGGCCCTGAACACTGAAGCTTTCTTT.

The genes are TRBV2 and TRBJ2-1; TRBD2 aligns across 14 bases. CDR1 and CDR2 (germline): SNHLY, FYNNEI. The CDR3 extends over 15 amino acids. V lost 7 bases and J lost 9; bases outside the gene matches: 8. The CDR3 DNA sequence: TGTGCCAGCACCGGACTAGCGGGGGGCCGCGGTGAGCAGTTCTTC. Protein sequence: CASTGLAGGRGEQFF. Full variable domain (outside the CDR3, taken from reference TRBV2 and TRBJ2-1): EPEVTQTPSHQVTQMGQEVILRCVPISNHLYFYWYRQILGQKVEFLVSFYNNEISEKSEIFDDQFSVERPDGSNFTLKIRSTKLEDSAMYFCASTGLAGGRGEQFFGPGTRLTVL.

This sequence joins TRBV6-6 and TRBJ2-1; the match to TRBD2 covers 11 bases. Trimming cost V 5 bases and J 9 bases; bases outside gene matches: 15. Germline V gene lookup returns CDR1 MNHNY and CDR2 SVGAGI (reference sequence). This CDR3 comprises 17 residues. The CDR3 loop reads CASSPLSGGVIGAEQFF. For the CDR3, the DNA is TGTGCCAGCAGTCCCCTTAGCGGGGGGGTGATTGGGGCTGAGCAGTTCTTC.

This clone appeared a few times. The genes are TRBV7-9 and TRBJ1-6; the match to TRBD1 covers 7 bases. V shed 5 bases, J shed 7 bases, and the junction held 8 bases outside the gene matches. The germline gives CDR1 SEHNR, CDR2 FQNEAQ (reference sequence). This CDR3 region has 15 residues. CDR3 protein: CASSLRGTENSPLHF. The DNA for the CDR3 is TGTGCCAGCAGCCTCAGAGGGACAGAGAATTCACCCCTCCACTTT.

The chain recombines TRBV20-1 with TRBJ1-1; D is perhaps TRBD1 (6 bases). The germline V gene encodes CDR1 DFQATT and CDR2 SNEGSKA (reference sequence). With 3 bases removed from V and 7 bases from J, the gap between germline ends came to 9 bases. The length of the CDR3 is 11 residues. The CDR3 loop reads CSASRGLEAFF. The CDR3 bases are TGCAGTGCTAGTCGGGGGCTTGAAGCTTTCTTT.

This clone has only one observation. The chain is built from TRBV5-1 and TRBJ2-3; 9 positions match TRBD1. CDR3 length: 15 residues. Trimming cost V 3 bases and J 0 bases; bases outside gene matches: 2. Germline CDR1 is SGHRS and CDR2 is YFSETQ. The CDR3 nucleotides read TGCGCCAGCAGCTGGACAGGGGAAAGCACAGATACGCAGTATTTT. Translation: CASSWTGESTDTQYF.

This clone occurred once. The chain has TRBV6-1 and TRBJ1-6; weak D call: TRBD1 (6 bases). Trimming left V 4 bases short and J 9 bases short, with 22 bases between. CDR3 length: 17 amino acids. Germline assignment: CDR1 MNHNS and CDR2 SASEGT. The CDR3 nucleotides read TGTGCCAGCAGTGCCCCTGGGGACACAGCCTTAAGTTCACCCCTCCACTTT. This gives the protein CASSAPGDTALSSPLHF.

This chain uses TRBV5-4 with TRBJ2-2; D not certain. The germline V gene encodes CDR1 SGHNT and CDR2 YYREEE (reference sequence). The V gene lost 4 bases and the J gene lost 0 bases, with 10 bases spanning the gap. The CDR3 totals 15 residues. The CDR3: CASSPTTTNTGELFF. Here the CDR3 DNA reads TGTGCCAGCAGCCCGACAACCACGAACACCGGGGAGCTGTTTTTT. Full variable domain (outside the CDR3, taken from reference TRBV5-4 and TRBJ2-2): ETGVTQSPTHLIKTRGQQVTLRCSSQSGHNTVSWYQQALGQGPQFIFQYYREEENGRGNFPPRFSGLQFPNYSSELNVNALELDDSALYLCASSPTTTNTGELFFGEGSRLTVL.